This record concerns one TCR beta chain sequence. The data stem from a study of patients and donors after allogeneic stem cell transplantation. The CDR3 length is 14 residues. The germline V and J ends were trimmed by 6 bases and 5 bases, with 16 bases remaining between them. Germline CDR1 ENHRY, CDR2 SYGVKD. TCRdb analysed the RT-PCR reads with MiXCR anew, one entry per CDR3 protein. The table includes around 70,000 distinct CDR3 sequences, about a quarter detected once. The sequenced sample consisted of blood, either unsorted or a sorted T cell fraction (not recorded which). This chain connects TRBV10-3 to TRBJ2-5; D is possibly TRBD2 (5 bases). The source is a human donor who was either an allogeneic HSCT recipient or a stem cell or donor lymphocyte infusion donor (not recorded which). It is not recorded whose cells these are; they may come from a transplant donor. The CDR3 spells CAISHLGMGETQYF. CDR3 sequence (DNA): TGTGCCATCAGCCACCTCGGGATGGGGGAGACCCAGTACTTC.